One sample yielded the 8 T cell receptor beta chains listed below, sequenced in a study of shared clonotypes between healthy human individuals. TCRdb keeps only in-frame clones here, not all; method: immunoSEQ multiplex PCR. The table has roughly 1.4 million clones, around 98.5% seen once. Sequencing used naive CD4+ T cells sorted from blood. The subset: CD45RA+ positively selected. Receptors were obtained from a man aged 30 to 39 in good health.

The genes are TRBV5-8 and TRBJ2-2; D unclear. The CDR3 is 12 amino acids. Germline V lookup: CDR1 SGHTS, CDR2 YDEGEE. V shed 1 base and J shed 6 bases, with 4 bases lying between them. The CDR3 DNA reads TGTGCCAGCAGCTTGCTTCCCGGGGAGCTGTTTTTT. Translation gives CASSLLPGELFF.

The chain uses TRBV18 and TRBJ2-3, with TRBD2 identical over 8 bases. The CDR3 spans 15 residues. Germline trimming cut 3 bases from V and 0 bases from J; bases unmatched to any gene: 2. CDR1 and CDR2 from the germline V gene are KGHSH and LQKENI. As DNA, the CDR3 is TGTGCCAGCTCACCTCAGCGGGAGAGCACAGATACGCAGTATTTT. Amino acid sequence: CASSPQRESTDTQYF.

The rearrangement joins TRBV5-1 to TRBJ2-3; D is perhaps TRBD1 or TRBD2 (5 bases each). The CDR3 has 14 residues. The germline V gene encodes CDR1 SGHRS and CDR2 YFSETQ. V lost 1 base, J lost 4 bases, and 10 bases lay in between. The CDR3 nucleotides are TGCGCCAGCAGCTTGTTGGGGACGGCAGATACGCAGTATTTT. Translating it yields CASSLLGTADTQYF. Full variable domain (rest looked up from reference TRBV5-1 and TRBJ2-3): KAGVTQTPRYLIKTRGQQVTLSCSPISGHRSVSWYQQTPGQGLQFLFEYFSETQRNKGNFPGRFSGRQFSNSRSEMNVSTLELGDSALYLCASSLLGTADTQYFGPGTRLTVL.

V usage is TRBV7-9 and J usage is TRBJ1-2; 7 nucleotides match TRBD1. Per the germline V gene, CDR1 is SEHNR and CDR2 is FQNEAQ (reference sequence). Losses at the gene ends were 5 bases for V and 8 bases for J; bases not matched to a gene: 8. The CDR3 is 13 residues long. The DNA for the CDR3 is TGTGCCAGCAGCCCTGGAGGGGGCGAAGGCTACACCTTC. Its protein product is CASSPGGGEGYTF.

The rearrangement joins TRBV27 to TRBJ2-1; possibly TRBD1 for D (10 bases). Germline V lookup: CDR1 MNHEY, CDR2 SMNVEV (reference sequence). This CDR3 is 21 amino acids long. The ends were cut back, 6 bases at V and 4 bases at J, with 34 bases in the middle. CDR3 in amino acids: CASSQPGQGPRGSGRYNEQFF. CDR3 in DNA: TGTGCCAGCAGCCAACCGGGACAGGGGCCGAGGGGTAGCGGGAGATACAATGAGCAGTTCTTC.

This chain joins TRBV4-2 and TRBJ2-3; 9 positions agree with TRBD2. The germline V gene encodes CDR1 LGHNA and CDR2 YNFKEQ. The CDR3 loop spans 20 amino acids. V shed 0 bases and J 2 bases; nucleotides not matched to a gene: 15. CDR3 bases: TGTGCCAGCAGCCAAGATAAGGGGGTAGCGGGAGTGCGTGACACAGATACGCAGTATTTT. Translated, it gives CASSQDKGVAGVRDTDTQYF.

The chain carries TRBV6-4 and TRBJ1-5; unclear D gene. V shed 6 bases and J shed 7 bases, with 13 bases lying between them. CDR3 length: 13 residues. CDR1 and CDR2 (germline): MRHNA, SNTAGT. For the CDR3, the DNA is TGTGCCAGCAGCGCGGGCTTTGGCCAGCCCCAGCATTTT. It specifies CASSAGFGQPQHF.

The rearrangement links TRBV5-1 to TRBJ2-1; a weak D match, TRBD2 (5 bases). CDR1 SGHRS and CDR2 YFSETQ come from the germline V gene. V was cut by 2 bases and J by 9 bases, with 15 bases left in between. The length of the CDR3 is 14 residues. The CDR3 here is CASSFEGARGEQFF. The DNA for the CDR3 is TGCGCCAGCAGCTTCGAGGGAGCCCGGGGTGAGCAGTTCTTC.